This entry concerns a single TCR beta chain. The CDR3 has 14 amino acids. CDR1 and CDR2 from the germline V gene are SGHTS and YDEGEE. V lost 0 bases to trimming and J lost 6 bases, with 12 bases between them. Study processing details: Nucleated cell counts were estimated from reference gene primer amplification. Method: immunoSEQ multiplex PCR; TCRdb's copy keeps in-frame clones and lacks some. V and J calls plus clone size are reproduced from that table; the DNA served to infer D and trimming. The sample comprises fewer than 250,000 clones, roughly nine tenths of which are singletons, and 0.55% to 0.75% rests with the top ten. This sample was included in a study of blood T cell repertoires in COVID-19.

The TCR comes from a man in his forties with acute or convalescent COVID-19. The genes are TRBV5-8 and TRBJ1-1; D possibly corresponds to TRBD1 (6 bases). Sequenced input: peripheral blood. CDR3 sequence reads: CASSLGGGLAEAFF. CDR3 DNA sequence: TGTGCCAGCAGCTTGGGTGGGGGCCTGGCTGAAGCTTTCTTT.